This passage covers 28 T cell receptor beta chains from one sample sequenced in a study of Graves' ophthalmopathy and Graves' hyperthyroidism. Amplifying from RNA transcripts, the study obtained TCR beta CDR3 regions. The library came from an HTBI-primed first-round RT-PCR and a second-round multiplex PCR. TCRdb reanalysed the multiplex PCR reads using MiXCR and keeps one entry per CDR3 protein. This table holds approximately 210,000 distinct CDR3 sequences, roughly 29% found once. Sequencing was carried out using peripheral blood. The receptors originated from a man aged 50 to 59 with Graves' ophthalmopathy.

In its sample, this clonotype was seen many times. This sequence joins TRBV5-4 and TRBJ2-5, with 7 bases that match TRBD1. The CDR3 length is 14 residues. Germline loops: CDR1 SGHNT, CDR2 YYREEE (reference sequence). The V and J ends lost 3 bases and 1 base, in that order; junction bases with no gene match: 3. CDR3: CASSSQGFQETQYF. In nucleotides, the CDR3 is TGTGCCAGCAGCTCACAGGGGTTCCAAGAGACCCAGTACTTC.

This clonotype has ten or more counts. The rearrangement joins TRBV6-6 to TRBJ1-5; TRBD1 might be the D (6 bases). Germline values: CDR1 MNHNY, CDR2 SVGAGI (reference sequence). Trimming took off 3 bases at V and 0 bases at J, with 24 bases between the two ends. The CDR3 has 20 amino acids. The CDR3 spells CASSYLRGRVGQYSNQPQHF. Written as DNA, the CDR3 is TGTGCCAGCAGTTATCTCAGGGGAAGGGTGGGGCAATATAGCAATCAGCCCCAGCATTTT.

This clonotype was detected ten times or more. This chain links TRBV6-5 with TRBJ1-1; D is perhaps TRBD1 (5 bases). CDR1 MNHEY and CDR2 SVGAGI come from the germline V gene. V was trimmed by 1 base and J by 6 bases, leaving 9 bases between them. This CDR3 is 13 amino acids long. CDR3 amino acids: CASSYWGGAEAFF. The CDR3 region has the DNA TGTGCCAGCAGTTACTGGGGGGGAGCTGAAGCTTTCTTT.

The genes are TRBV20-1 and TRBJ2-5; D gene ambiguous. The length of the CDR3 is 12 residues. CDR1 DFQATT and CDR2 SNEGSKA come from the germline V gene (reference sequence). With 5 bases removed from V and 7 bases from J, the gap between germline ends came to 14 bases. CDR3 DNA sequence: TGCAGTGCTGCTACTACACCTTCGACCCAGTACTTC. Its translation: CSAATTPSTQYF.

The V gene is TRBV7-3, the J gene TRBJ2-5, with D possibly matching TRBD2 (5 bases). The CDR3 length is 14 residues. CDR1 SGHTA and CDR2 FQGTGA come from the germline V gene. V lost 3 bases and J 0 bases, leaving 8 bases between the germline ends. CDR3 in amino acids: CASSLSGNQETQYF. The CDR3 DNA is TGTGCCAGCAGCTTGTCGGGAAACCAAGAGACCCAGTACTTC. The whole variable domain, filled in from reference TRBV7-3 and TRBJ2-5, reads GAGVSQTPSNKVTEKGKYVELRCDPISGHTALYWYRQSLGQGPEFLIYFQGTGAADDSGLPNDRFFAVRPEGSVSTLKIQRTERGDSAVYLCASSLSGNQETQYFGPGTRLLVL.

The gene calls are TRBV6-2 or TRBV6-3 and TRBJ2-5; TRBD1 might be the D (7 bases). This CDR3 has 15 amino acids. CDR1 is MNHEY and CDR2 is SVGEGT in the germline V gene. Deletions cut 2 bases from V and 9 bases from J, with 19 bases between. DNA for the CDR3: TGTGCCAGCAGTTACGAGGTGGACAGGCCGGGGGCCCAGTACTTC. This sequence encodes CASSYEVDRPGAQYF.

Many counts were recorded for this clonotype. This CDR3 is CSVEGLAVETQYF. The CDR3 DNA is TGCAGCGTTGAAGGGCTAGCTGTAGAGACCCAGTACTTC. The chain couples TRBV29-1 to TRBJ2-5; D is possibly TRBD2 (5 bases). Germline V CDR1 and CDR2: SQVTM, ANQGSEA. CDR3 length: 13 amino acids. Between the trimmed V and J ends, which lost 1 base and 4 bases, there was a span of 10 bases.

The chain employs TRBV6-2 or TRBV6-3 and TRBJ2-7; D unresolved. Per the germline V gene, CDR1 is MNHEY and CDR2 is SVGEGT. The CDR3 sequence is 11 residues long. Trimming took off 11 bases at V and 2 bases at J, with 10 bases between the two ends. The CDR3 region is CASAAAYEQYF. DNA of the CDR3: TGTGCCTCAGCTGCCGCCTACGAGCAGTACTTC.

In its sample, this clonotype was seen many times. The chain is built from TRBV27 and TRBJ1-1; the D is unclear. Germline CDR1 and CDR2: MNHEY and SMNVEV (reference sequence). V dropped 8 bases and J dropped 3 bases, with 13 bases sitting between them. The CDR3 spans 13 residues. The CDR3 coding sequence is TGTGCCAGCGCCCTCAGCGACTACACTGAAGCTTTCTTT. It is translated as CASALSDYTEAFF.

The V call is TRBV12-3 or TRBV12-4, the J call TRBJ2-5, with 10 bases matching TRBD2. This CDR3 spans 16 amino acids. With V trimmed by 1 base and J by 7 bases, 9 bases remained unmatched. The CDR3 here is CASSLGRTSGPWTQYF. The CDR3 nucleotides are TGTGCCAGCAGTTTAGGACGGACTAGCGGTCCTTGGACCCAGTACTTC.

By sample share, this clonotype is medium-sized. The chain uses TRBV10-3 and TRBJ1-1; TRBD1 matches 8 bases. Trimming removed 6 bases from V and 8 bases from J; junction bases left unmatched: 8. The germline gives CDR1 ENHRY, CDR2 SYGVKD. The CDR3 is 13 amino acids. Here the CDR3 DNA reads TGTGCCATCAGGGTCAGCACAGGGGGAGAAGCTTTCTTT. Its protein is CAIRVSTGGEAFF.

At least ten counts were recorded for this clonotype. The chain couples TRBV30 to TRBJ1-6; weak D call: TRBD1 (5 bases). V lost 8 bases and J lost 11, with 16 bases in between. Germline loops: CDR1 GTSNPN, CDR2 SVGIG (reference sequence). The CDR3 is made up of 12 amino acids. This chain's CDR3 is CASQGDLAPLHF. The DNA of the CDR3 is TGTGCCAGCCAGGGTGACCTGGCACCCCTCCACTTT.

V and J are TRBV29-1 and TRBJ1-2; 9 nucleotides match TRBD1. The germline V gene encodes CDR1 SQVTM and CDR2 ANQGSEA. This CDR3 has 14 residues. V shed 4 bases and J 6 bases; nucleotides not matched to a gene: 9. DNA of the CDR3: TGCAGCGTTGCGAGTTACAGGGGGCAGGATGGCTACACCTTC. This gives the protein CSVASYRGQDGYTF.

There are many counts of this clonotype. This chain uses TRBV6-5 with TRBJ1-5; TRBD1 is a possible D gene (6 bases). V was pared by 5 bases and J by 6 bases, with 17 bases between. Germline V gives CDR1 MNHEY, CDR2 SVGAGI. The CDR3 is 15 residues long. The DNA for the CDR3 is TGTGCCAGCAGTCAGACAAACAGGGCGGGTCAGCCCCAGCATTTT. This codes for CASSQTNRAGQPQHF.

This clonotype was counted at least ten times. The rearrangement uses TRBV7-9 and TRBJ1-5; maybe TRBD1 (5 bases). The V and J ends lost 4 bases and 12 bases respectively, with 13 bases between them. Per the germline V gene, CDR1 is SEHNR and CDR2 is FQNEAQ (reference sequence). The CDR3 spans 12 residues. CDR3 region: CASSYLGGVQHF. The CDR3 nucleotides read TGTGCCAGCAGCTACCTTGGGGGAGTCCAGCATTTT.

There are many counts of this clonotype. The chain carries TRBV12-3 or TRBV12-4 and TRBJ1-3; TRBD1 matches at 7 bases. The CDR3 is 15 amino acids. Germline trimming cut 6 bases from V and 1 base from J; bases unmatched to any gene: 6. The CDR3 here is CASRETGRSGNTIYF. CDR3 DNA sequence: TGTGCCAGCAGGGAGACAGGGAGGTCTGGAAACACCATATATTTT.

The rearrangement uses TRBV12-3 or TRBV12-4 and TRBJ2-2, with 9 bases lining up with TRBD1. The ends lost 7 bases at V and 3 bases at J; junction bases unmatched: 6. The CDR3 is 15 residues long. The CDR3 nucleotides read TGTGCCAGCAACCCGGGACAGGGTGACACCGGGGAGCTGTTTTTT. Its translation is CASNPGQGDTGELFF.

The chain has TRBV11-2 and TRBJ1-6; the D gene is possibly TRBD1 (6 bases). The V and J ends lost 5 bases and 5 bases respectively, with 13 bases between them. CDR1 and CDR2 (germline): SGHAT, FQNNGV. The CDR3 length is 15 residues. This chain's CDR3 is CASSPQGQDNSPLHF. The CDR3 nucleotides read TGTGCCAGCAGCCCACAGGGACAAGATAATTCACCCCTCCACTTT. The full variable domain, with the rest looked up from reference TRBV11-2 and TRBJ1-6, is EAGVAQSPRYKIIEKRQSVAFWCNPISGHATLYWYQQILGQGPKLLIQFQNNGVVDDSQLPKDRFSAERLKGVDSTLKIQPAKLEDSAVYLCASSPQGQDNSPLHFGNGTRLTVT.

The table lists this clonotype with a few counts. The chain combines TRBV29-1 with TRBJ1-1; no clear D. CDR3 size: 14 residues. The germline V gene has CDR1 SQVTM and CDR2 ANQGSEA. V lost 8 bases, J lost 3 bases, and 19 bases lay in between. Written as DNA, the CDR3 is TGCAGCTTCGAGGGCAGTCCTCGTCACACTGAAGCTTTCTTT. Residues: CSFEGSPRHTEAFF.

This clonotype showed up many times. The chain is built from TRBV6-6 and TRBJ2-3, with D perhaps TRBD1 (5 bases). From germline, CDR1 is MNHNY and CDR2 SVGAGI (reference sequence). Trimming shortened V by 0 bases and J by 2 bases, and 9 bases separated the two germline ends. The CDR3 sequence is 15 residues long. CDR3 DNA sequence: TGTGCCAGCAGTTACTCGATACAGGTCACAGATACGCAGTATTTT. Translated: CASSYSIQVTDTQYF.

There are many counts of this clonotype. The V and J genes are TRBV19 and TRBJ1-2, with 10 nucleotides matching TRBD1. Unmatched junction bases numbered 7, after V lost 5 bases and J lost 1 base. The CDR3 contains 16 residues. From germline, CDR1 is LNHDA and CDR2 SQIVND (reference sequence). CDR3 bases: TGTGCCAGTAGTTTTTGGGACAGGGGTCGTAACTATGGCTACACCTTC. Protein: CASSFWDRGRNYGYTF.

This clonotype was counted many times. V is TRBV6-5 and J is TRBJ1-1, with a weak D call TRBD1 (5 bases). Germline CDR1 is MNHEY and CDR2 is SVGAGI. Trimming left V 8 bases short and J 3 bases short, with 19 bases between. This CDR3 has 15 amino acids. The CDR3 bases are TGTGCCAGCTCCGAACGGGGCCCCAGGGACACTGAAGCTTTCTTT. It codes for CASSERGPRDTEAFF.

This clonotype was counted ten times or more. The chain has TRBV2 and TRBJ2-7; TRBD1 agrees at 10 bases. Trimming took 7 bases from V and 2 from J; bases not matched to a gene: 8. This CDR3 has 15 amino acids. Germline V CDR1 and CDR2: SNHLY, FYNNEI. This CDR3 is CASIRDRGDTYEQYF. The CDR3 coding sequence is TGTGCCAGCATCCGGGACAGGGGCGATACCTACGAGCAGTACTTC.

For this clonotype: This may arise from a read error, as a much more abundant clone is one base away. This sequence joins TRBV5-1 and TRBJ2-4, with D unclear. Trimming shortened V by 4 bases and J by 0 bases, and 8 bases separated the two germline ends. The CDR3 is 14 residues long. Germline CDR1 reads SGHRS; CDR2 reads YFSETQ. The DNA of the CDR3 is TGCGCCAGCAGCCGAGAAGTAGCCAAAAACATTCAGTACTTC. Translated, it gives CASSREVAKNIQYF.

This clonotype was observed many times. The rearrangement joins TRBV10-3 to TRBJ2-5, with D possibly matching TRBD2 (6 bases). CDR1 and CDR2 (germline): ENHRY, SYGVKD. The CDR3 totals 14 residues. The V end lost 6 bases, the J end lost 5 bases, and 16 bases lay between the germline ends. CDR3 DNA sequence: TGTGCCATCAGCGATCAGGCCCGGGGGGAGACCCAGTACTTC. The encoded protein is CAISDQARGETQYF.

The chain combines TRBV15 with TRBJ2-5; possibly TRBD1 for D (5 bases). CDR3 size: 15 residues. CDR1 is LNHNV and CDR2 is YYDKDF in the germline V gene (reference sequence). V lost 0 bases, J lost 4 bases, and 12 bases lay in between. The CDR3 sequence is CATSRDVRAGETQYF. CDR3 nucleotide sequence: TGTGCCACCAGCAGAGATGTCAGGGCCGGAGAGACCCAGTACTTC.

This clonotype has at least ten counts. The CDR3 loop reads CASITPNTGELFF. The DNA of the CDR3 is TGTGCCAGCATTACGCCGAACACCGGGGAGCTGTTTTTT. The rearrangement links TRBV6-5 to TRBJ2-2; D unresolved. CDR3 size: 13 residues. The V gene's germline CDR1 is MNHEY and CDR2 SVGAGI. V shed 7 bases and J shed 0 bases, with 6 bases lying between them.

This clonotype showed up many times. The V gene is TRBV28, the J gene TRBJ2-5; D is uncertain. The CDR3 contains 16 residues. V lost 6 bases and J 3 bases, leaving 20 bases between the germline ends. The germline V gene has CDR1 MDHEN and CDR2 SYDVKM. CDR3 loop: CASSLSGETRKETQYF. CDR3 in DNA: TGTGCCAGCAGCCTTTCCGGCGAGACCAGAAAAGAGACCCAGTACTTC.